Shown below are 9 T cell receptor beta chains from a single sample sequenced in a study of OX40 agonist ivuxolimab in advanced cancers. Profiled with immunoSEQ multiplex PCR; TCRdb holds only in-frame clones, not every one. There are tens of thousands of clones in the sample; about four fifths occur only once, and about a fifth lies in the top ten. The specimen comprised CD4+ or CD8+ T cells sorted from blood, sampled in a trial of the OX40 agonist ivuxolimab. The receptor set was obtained from an adult with an advanced solid tumor such as melanoma, head and neck, liver or kidney cancer.

The V call is TRBV5-8, the J call TRBJ2-1; TRBD2 matches at 10 bases. The CDR3 contains 17 residues. V was pared by 0 bases and J by 9 bases, with 12 bases of the junction left unmatched. The germline V gene encodes CDR1 SGHTS and CDR2 YDEGEE. CDR3 DNA: TGTGCCAGCAGCTTGGCCGACAGCGGGGGGGCTTATGGTGAGCAGTTCTTC. Amino acid sequence: CASSLADSGGAYGEQFF.

The rearrangement joins TRBV10-1 to TRBJ2-3, with a possible D match to TRBD2 (6 bases). V was shortened by 6 bases and J by 2 bases, with 15 bases between the two germline ends. The CDR3 runs 15 residues. Germline loops: CDR1 WNHNN, CDR2 SYGVQD (reference sequence). The CDR3 DNA is TGCGCCAGCAGCATACTAGCTGCGGACACAGATACGCAGTATTTT. Translation gives CASSILAADTDTQYF.

The chain carries TRBV28 and TRBJ1-1, with D uncertain. The CDR3 is made up of 15 amino acids. V dropped 3 bases and J dropped 7 bases, with 18 bases sitting between them. CDR1 is MDHEN and CDR2 is SYDVKM in the germline V gene. CDR3 DNA sequence: TGTGCCAGCAGTTTTTATGGGAATGCGCGTGGTGAAGCTTTCTTT. Protein product: CASSFYGNARGEAFF.

The rearrangement links TRBV25-1 to TRBJ1-1; tentatively, D is TRBD1 (6 bases). CDR3 length equals 14 residues. The germline V gene has CDR1 MGHDK and CDR2 SYGVNS. Trimming took 3 bases from V and 8 from J, leaving 16 bases between them. CDR3 DNA: TGTGCCAGCAGTGACAAGAACAGGGTCAGGGAAGCTTTCTTT. It specifies CASSDKNRVREAFF.

The rearrangement uses TRBV6-5 and TRBJ2-7, with 9 bases that match TRBD1. CDR3 length: 14 residues. Germline V gives CDR1 MNHEY, CDR2 SVGAGI. The junction had 7 bases not matched to a gene; V was cut back by 6 bases and J by 4 bases. For the CDR3, the DNA is TGTGCCAGCAGGCCCGGGACAGGGCATTACGAGCAGTACTTC. Its translation is CASRPGTGHYEQYF.

The chain joins TRBV23-1 to TRBJ1-4; D unclear. TRBV23-1 is flagged as an ORF with uncertain function. This CDR3 is 9 amino acids long. V lost 2 bases, J lost 11 bases, and 0 bases lay in between. The CDR3 reads CASSQKLFF. DNA for the CDR3: TGCGCCAGCAGTCAAAAACTGTTTTTT.

This chain uses TRBV7-2 with TRBJ2-5; weak D call: TRBD1 (5 bases). Germline V gene lookup returns CDR1 SGHTA and CDR2 FQGNSA. This CDR3 has 14 amino acids. Trimming left V 0 bases short and J 5 bases short, with 10 bases between. The CDR3 region has the DNA TGTGCCAGCAGCTTAGCGTTTCAGGGCGAGACCCAGTACTTC. It codes for CASSLAFQGETQYF. Drawing the rest from reference TRBV7-2 and TRBJ2-5, the complete variable domain is GAGVSQSPSNKVTEKGKDVELRCDPISGHTALYWYRQSLGQGLEFLIYFQGNSAPDKSGLPSDRFSAERTGGSVSTLTIQRTQQEDSAVYLCASSLAFQGETQYFGPGTRLLVL.

This rearrangement joins TRBV27 to TRBJ1-6; 7 nucleotides agree with TRBD1. Germline CDR1 and CDR2: MNHEY and SMNVEV (reference sequence). V shed 3 bases, J shed 5 bases, and the junction held 4 bases outside the gene matches. The CDR3 extends over 15 amino acids. Here the CDR3 DNA reads TGTGCCAGCAGTTTGACAGGGCGGAATAATTCACCCCTCCACTTT. Its translation is CASSLTGRNNSPLHF.

The rearrangement uses TRBV19 and TRBJ2-3; possibly TRBD1 for D (5 bases). The ends were cut back, 5 bases at V and 3 bases at J, with 15 bases in the middle. Germline CDR1 LNHDA, CDR2 SQIVND (reference sequence). The CDR3 contains 15 residues. The CDR3 region has the DNA TGTGCCAGTAGTCCCCCAGGGTGGTATACAGATACGCAGTATTTT. Translation: CASSPPGWYTDTQYF. The full variable domain, in which reference TRBV19 and TRBJ2-3 provide the parts outside the CDR3, is DGGITQSPKYLFRKEGQNVTLSCEQNLNHDAMYWYRQDPGQGLRLIYYSQIVNDFQKGDIAEGYSVSREKKESFPLTVTSAQKNPTAFYLCASSPPGWYTDTQYFGPGTRLTVL.